This is a list of T cell receptor beta chains from one sample in a study of CD8 T cells in Susac syndrome. A single record per CDR3 protein comes from TCRdb applying MiXCR to the immunoSEQ multiplex PCR reads. This sample has about 250,000 distinct CDR3 sequences, with just over 90% found just once. The specimen sequenced was CD4+ T cells from PBMCs. The receptor set was obtained from a human donor with multiple sclerosis. Both conserved end residues are part of each CDR3. Each record gives: D gene, clone size, V gene, J gene, CDR3 protein, CDR3 DNA. A D gene is named only where the DNA matches it firmly. For some rows the clone size is stated as once, few or many, or as a class when expanded; others skip it.

D: -; size: once; V: TRBV28; J: TRBJ1-1; CDR3: CATSLKLGNTEAFF; DNA: TGTGCCACCTCATTGAAGTTAGGGAACACTGAAGCTTTCTTT
D: -; size: -; V: TRBV5-1; J: TRBJ1-1; CDR3: CASSLDIDTEAFF; DNA: TGCGCCAGCAGCCTGGACATAGACACTGAAGCTTTCTTT
D: -; size: -; V: TRBV9; J: TRBJ2-7; CDR3: CASSVAATYEQYF; DNA: TGTGCCAGCAGCGTGGCTGCGACCTACGAGCAGTACTTC
D: TRBD2; size: -; V: TRBV2; J: TRBJ2-1; CDR3: CASSGTRSYNEQFF; DNA: TGTGCCAGCAGTGGGACTAGATCCTACAATGAGCAGTTCTTC
D: -; size: -; V: TRBV3-1; J: TRBJ1-1; CDR3: CASSQKAANTEAFF; DNA: TGTGCCAGCAGCCAGAAGGCCGCTAACACTGAAGCTTTCTTT
D: -; size: -; V: TRBV29-1; J: TRBJ2-1; CDR3: CSVELGAPVRNEQFF; DNA: TGCAGCGTTGAACTGGGGGCGCCTGTTAGAAATGAGCAGTTCTTC
D: TRBD1; size: -; V: TRBV29-1; J: TRBJ1-1; CDR3: CSVRVTGGTEAFF; DNA: TGCAGCGTTAGAGTCACAGGGGGGACTGAAGCTTTCTTT
D: -; size: -; V: TRBV5-1; J: TRBJ2-5; CDR3: CASSRGTTQETQYF; DNA: TGCGCCAGCAGCAGGGGGACCACGCAAGAGACCCAGTACTTC
D: -; size: -; V: TRBV30; J: TRBJ2-1; CDR3: CAWGGLWGNQFF; DNA: TGTGCCTGGGGGGGTTTGTGGGGGAATCAGTTCTTC
D: -; size: -; V: TRBV19; J: TRBJ1-2; CDR3: CASRGPDRANYGYTF; DNA: TGTGCCAGTAGGGGTCCGGACAGAGCTAACTATGGCTACACCTTC
D: -; size: -; V: TRBV6-6; J: TRBJ2-6; CDR3: CASSYSGAGANVLTF; DNA: TGTGCCAGCAGTTACTCAGGGGCTGGGGCCAACGTCCTGACTTTC
D: -; size: -; V: TRBV6-6; J: TRBJ2-5; CDR3: CASNLAGETQYF; DNA: TGTGCCAGCAACCTAGCCGGGGAGACCCAGTACTTC
D: -; size: -; V: TRBV29-1; J: TRBJ2-1; CDR3: CSVRLAVGTYNEQFF; DNA: TGCAGCGTCCGGCTAGCAGTTGGGACCTACAATGAGCAGTTCTTC
D: -; size: -; V: TRBV2; J: TRBJ2-2; CDR3: CASSSRDLTGELFF; DNA: TGTGCCAGCAGCAGCCGGGACCTCACCGGGGAGCTGTTTTTT
D: TRBD1; size: -; V: TRBV11-2; J: TRBJ2-7; CDR3: CASSYRGLYEQYF; DNA: TGTGCCAGCAGCTATAGGGGGCTCTACGAGCAGTACTTC
D: TRBD2; size: -; V: TRBV6-1; J: TRBJ2-5; CDR3: CASRVPGLAGQSQETQYF; DNA: TGTGCCAGCAGGGTCCCGGGACTAGCGGGACAGAGTCAAGAGACCCAGTACTTC
D: -; size: -; V: TRBV29-1; J: TRBJ2-3; CDR3: CSVEVEVAVTDTQYF; DNA: TGCAGCGTTGAAGTTGAAGTCGCTGTCACAGATACGCAGTATTTT
D: -; size: -; V: TRBV5-4; J: TRBJ2-4; CDR3: CASSHQGLAKNIQYF; DNA: TGTGCCAGCAGCCATCAGGGACTAGCCAAAAACATTCAGTACTTC
D: TRBD1; size: once; V: TRBV27; J: TRBJ2-1; CDR3: CATSAGQGNYNEQFF; DNA: TGTGCCACTTCGGCGGGACAGGGCAACTACAATGAGCAGTTCTTC
D: -; size: -; V: TRBV3-1; J: TRBJ2-5; CDR3: CASSQEYAGQETQYF; DNA: TGTGCCAGCAGCCAAGAGTACGCCGGCCAAGAGACCCAGTACTTC
D: -; size: once; V: TRBV21-1; J: TRBJ2-2; CDR3: CASSKAHEKGTTGELFF; DNA: TGTGCCAGCAGCAAAGCGCATGAGAAGGGAACGACCGGGGAGCTGTTTTTT
D: -; size: -; V: TRBV2; J: TRBJ1-1; CDR3: CASSGKANMNTEAFF; DNA: TGTGCCAGCAGTGGAAAGGCAAACATGAACACTGAAGCTTTCTTT
D: -; size: -; V: TRBV29-1; J: TRBJ2-6; CDR3: CSVQGSGANVLTF; DNA: TGCAGCGTTCAGGGCTCTGGGGCCAACGTCCTGACTTTC
D: -; size: -; V: TRBV3-1; J: TRBJ2-1; CDR3: CASSQPGAKAYNEQFF; DNA: TGTGCCAGCAGCCAACCCGGGGCAAAGGCCTACAATGAGCAGTTCTTC